The following is a T cell receptor (beta chain) sequence with its context. Generated by immunoSEQ multiplex PCR, the TCRdb table keeps only in-frame clones and is missing some. Seen here are 130,000 or so clones, 92% observed once, and the top ten hold around 2.1%. The sample is drawn from a study of control samples from healthy donors and cancer patients. The sequence was collected from a woman aged 50 to 60 in good health. Sequencing was done on a sample of blood.

The CDR3 DNA is TGTGCCAGCAGCCTCCGGGACAGGGGGCGTTCACCCCTCCACTTT. It yields the protein CASSLRDRGRSPLHF. The V gene is TRBV7-6, the J gene TRBJ1-6, with 12 bases lining up with TRBD1. The CDR3 covers 15 residues. The germline V gene has CDR1 SGHVS and CDR2 FNYEAQ. V was clipped by 5 bases and J by 9 bases; unmatched bases: 5.